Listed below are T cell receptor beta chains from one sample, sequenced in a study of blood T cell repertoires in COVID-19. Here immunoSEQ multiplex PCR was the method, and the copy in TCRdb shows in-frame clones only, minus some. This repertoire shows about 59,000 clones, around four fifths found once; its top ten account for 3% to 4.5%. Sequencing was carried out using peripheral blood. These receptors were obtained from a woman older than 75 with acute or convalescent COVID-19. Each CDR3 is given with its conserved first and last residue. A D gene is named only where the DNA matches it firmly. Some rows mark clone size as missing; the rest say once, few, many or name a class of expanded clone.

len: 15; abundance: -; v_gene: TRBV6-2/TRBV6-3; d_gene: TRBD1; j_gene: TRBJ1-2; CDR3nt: TGTGCCAGCAGTCCGCGGGGACAGGGAGGCTATGGCTACACCTTC; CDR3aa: CASSPRGQGGYGYTF
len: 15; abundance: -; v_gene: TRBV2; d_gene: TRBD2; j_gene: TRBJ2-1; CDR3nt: TGTGCCAGCAGTACCCGACTAGCGGGGTACAATGAGCAGTTCTTC; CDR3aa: CASSTRLAGYNEQFF
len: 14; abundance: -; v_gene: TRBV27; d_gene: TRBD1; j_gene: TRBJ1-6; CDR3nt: TGTGCCAGCAGCCTTGACAGGGGTGGTTCACCCCTCCACTTT; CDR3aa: CASSLDRGGSPLHF
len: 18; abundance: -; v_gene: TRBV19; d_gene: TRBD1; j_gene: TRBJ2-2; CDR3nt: TGTGCCAGTACCCGGGGGGTAGTGGGGACAGGGTGGACCGGGGAGCTGTTTTTT; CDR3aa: CASTRGVVGTGWTGELFF
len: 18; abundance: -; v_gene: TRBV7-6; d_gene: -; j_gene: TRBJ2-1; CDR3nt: TGTGCCAGCAGCATCGACGCGGAAAACAAACGCTCCTACAATGAGCAGTTCTTC; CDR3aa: CASSIDAENKRSYNEQFF
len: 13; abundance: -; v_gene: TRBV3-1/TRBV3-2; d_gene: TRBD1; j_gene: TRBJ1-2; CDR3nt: TGTGCCAGCAGTAAACAGGGGGCTGGTGGCTACACCTTC; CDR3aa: CASSKQGAGGYTF
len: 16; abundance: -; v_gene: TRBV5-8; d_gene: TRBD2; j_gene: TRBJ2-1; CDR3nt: TGTGCCAGCAGCTTGAAGGGACTAGCGGGGTACAATGAGCAGTTCTTC; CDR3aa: CASSLKGLAGYNEQFF
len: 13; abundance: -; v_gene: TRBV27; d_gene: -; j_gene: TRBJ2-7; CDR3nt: TGTGCCAGCAGTTTAACAGGGAATTCCGAGCAGTACTTC; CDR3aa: CASSLTGNSEQYF
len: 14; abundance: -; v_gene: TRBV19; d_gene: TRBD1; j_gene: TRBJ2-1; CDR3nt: TGTGCCAGTAGTACTGTGACAGGGGCGAATGAGCAGTTCTTC; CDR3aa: CASSTVTGANEQFF
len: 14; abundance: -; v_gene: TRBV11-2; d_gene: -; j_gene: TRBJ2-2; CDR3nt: TGTGCCAGCAGCTTAGGGCTCCACACCGGGGAGCTGTTTTTT; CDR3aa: CASSLGLHTGELFF
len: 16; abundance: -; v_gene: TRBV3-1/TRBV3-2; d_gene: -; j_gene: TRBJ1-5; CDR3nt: TGTGCCAGCAGCCAAGGAGGGGGAAATGATAATCAGCCCCAGCATTTT; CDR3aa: CASSQGGGNDNQPQHF
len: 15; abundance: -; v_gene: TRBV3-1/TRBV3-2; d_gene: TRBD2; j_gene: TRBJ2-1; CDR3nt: TGTGCCAGCAGCCAAACACTAGCGGGAGAAAATGAGCAGTTCTTC; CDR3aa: CASSQTLAGENEQFF
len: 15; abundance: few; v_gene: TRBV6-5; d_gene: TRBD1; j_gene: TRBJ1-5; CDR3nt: TGTGCCAGCAGCCACGACAGGGCTAGCAATCAGCCCCAGCATTTT; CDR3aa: CASSHDRASNQPQHF